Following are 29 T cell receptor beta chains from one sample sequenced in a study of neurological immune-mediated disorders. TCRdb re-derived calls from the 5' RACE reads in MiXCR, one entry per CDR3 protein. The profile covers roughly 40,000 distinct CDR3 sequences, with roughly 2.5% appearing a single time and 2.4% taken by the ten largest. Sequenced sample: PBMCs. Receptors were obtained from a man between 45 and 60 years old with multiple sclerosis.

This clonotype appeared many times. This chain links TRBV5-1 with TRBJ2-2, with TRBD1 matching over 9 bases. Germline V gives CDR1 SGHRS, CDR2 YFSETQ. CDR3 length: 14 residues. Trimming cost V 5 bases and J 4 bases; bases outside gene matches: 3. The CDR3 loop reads CASRGQGVTGELFF. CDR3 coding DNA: TGCGCCAGCAGGGGACAGGGTGTCACCGGGGAGCTGTTTTTT.

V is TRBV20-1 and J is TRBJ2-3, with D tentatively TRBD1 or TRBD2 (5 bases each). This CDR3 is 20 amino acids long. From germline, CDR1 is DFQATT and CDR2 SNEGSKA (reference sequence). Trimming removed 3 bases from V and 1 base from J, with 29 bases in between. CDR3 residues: CSASGTPMGWLGDGTDTQYF. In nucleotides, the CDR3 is TGCAGTGCTAGTGGGACCCCGATGGGGTGGTTGGGCGACGGCACAGATACGCAGTATTTT.

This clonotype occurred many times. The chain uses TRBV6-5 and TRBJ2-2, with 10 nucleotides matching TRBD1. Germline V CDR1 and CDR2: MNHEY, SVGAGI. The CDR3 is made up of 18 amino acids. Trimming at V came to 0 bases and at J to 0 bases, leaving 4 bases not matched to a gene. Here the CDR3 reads CASSYSIGQGANTGELFF. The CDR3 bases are TGTGCCAGCAGTTACTCGATAGGACAGGGGGCGAACACCGGGGAGCTGTTTTTT.

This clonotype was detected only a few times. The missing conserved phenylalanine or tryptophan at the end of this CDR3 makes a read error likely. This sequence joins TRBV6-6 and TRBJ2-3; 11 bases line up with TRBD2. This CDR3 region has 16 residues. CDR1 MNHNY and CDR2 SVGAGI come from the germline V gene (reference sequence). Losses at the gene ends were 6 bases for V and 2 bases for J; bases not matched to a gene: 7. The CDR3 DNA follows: TGTGCCAGCAGGTTTACGACTAGCGGGGCCACAGATACGCAGTATTTA. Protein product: CASRFTTSGATDTQYL.

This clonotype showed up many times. The CDR3 DNA follows: TGTGCCAGCAGTTTTGGGGTGTCTGGGGCCAACGTCCTGACTTTC. Translation gives CASSFGVSGANVLTF. The chain joins TRBV27 to TRBJ2-6; D is undetermined. The V end lost 3 bases, the J end lost 1 base, and 7 bases lay between the germline ends. The CDR3 has 15 residues. Per the germline V gene, CDR1 is MNHEY and CDR2 is SMNVEV (reference sequence). The variable domain in full, with the rest retrieved from reference TRBV27 and TRBJ2-6, is EAQVTQNPRYLITVTGKKLTVTCSQNMNHEYMSWYRQDPGLGLRQIYYSMNVEVTDKGDVPEGYKVSRKEKRNFPLILESPSPNQTSLYFCASSFGVSGANVLTFGAGSRLTVL.

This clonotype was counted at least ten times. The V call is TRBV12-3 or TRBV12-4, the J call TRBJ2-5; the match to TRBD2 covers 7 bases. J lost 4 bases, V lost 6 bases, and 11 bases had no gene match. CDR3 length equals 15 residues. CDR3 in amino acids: CASSLNPSGLETQYF. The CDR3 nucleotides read TGTGCCAGCAGCCTAAATCCTAGCGGATTAGAGACCCAGTACTTC.

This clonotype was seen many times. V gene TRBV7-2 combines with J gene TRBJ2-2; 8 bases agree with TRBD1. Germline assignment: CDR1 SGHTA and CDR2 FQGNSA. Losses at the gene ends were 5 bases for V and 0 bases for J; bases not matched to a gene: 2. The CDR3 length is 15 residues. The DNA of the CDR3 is TGTGCCAGCAGCACGGACAGGGCGAACACCGGGGAGCTGTTTTTT. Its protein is CASSTDRANTGELFF.

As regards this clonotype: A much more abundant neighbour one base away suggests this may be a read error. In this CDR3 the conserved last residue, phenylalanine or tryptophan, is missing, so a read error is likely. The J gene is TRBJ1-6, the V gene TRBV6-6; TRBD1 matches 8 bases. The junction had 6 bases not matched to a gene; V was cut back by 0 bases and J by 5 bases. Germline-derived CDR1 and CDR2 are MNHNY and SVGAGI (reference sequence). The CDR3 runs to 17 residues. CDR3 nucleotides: TGTGCCAGCAGTTACTCAGACAGGGGTTGGAATAATTCACCCCTCCACATT. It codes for CASSYSDRGWNNSPLHI.

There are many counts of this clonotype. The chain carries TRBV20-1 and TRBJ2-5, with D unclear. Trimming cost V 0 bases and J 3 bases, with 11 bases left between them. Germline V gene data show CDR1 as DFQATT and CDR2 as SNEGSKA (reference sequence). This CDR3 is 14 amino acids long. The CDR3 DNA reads TGCAGTGCTAGAGATATGACGTCGGAAGAGACCCAGTACTTC. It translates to CSARDMTSEETQYF.

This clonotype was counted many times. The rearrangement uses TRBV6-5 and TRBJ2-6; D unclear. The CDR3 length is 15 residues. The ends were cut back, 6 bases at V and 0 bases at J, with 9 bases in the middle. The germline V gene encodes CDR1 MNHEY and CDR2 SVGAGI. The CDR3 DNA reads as TGTGCCAGCAGCTCCGGTAGCTCTGGGGCCAACGTCCTGACTTTC. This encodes CASSSGSSGANVLTF.

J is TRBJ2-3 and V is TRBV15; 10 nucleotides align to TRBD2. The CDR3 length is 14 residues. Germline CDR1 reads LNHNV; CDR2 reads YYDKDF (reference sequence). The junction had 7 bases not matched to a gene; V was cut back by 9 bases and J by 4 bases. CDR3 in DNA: TGTGCCACGGGGAGCGGGGGGGCCTCAGATACGCAGTATTTT. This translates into CATGSGGASDTQYF.

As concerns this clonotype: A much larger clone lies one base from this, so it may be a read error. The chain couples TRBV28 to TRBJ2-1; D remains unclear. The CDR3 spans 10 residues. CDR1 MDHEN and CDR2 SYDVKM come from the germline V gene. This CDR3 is CARSYNEQFF. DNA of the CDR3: TGTGCCAGAAGTTACAATGAGCAGTTCTTC.

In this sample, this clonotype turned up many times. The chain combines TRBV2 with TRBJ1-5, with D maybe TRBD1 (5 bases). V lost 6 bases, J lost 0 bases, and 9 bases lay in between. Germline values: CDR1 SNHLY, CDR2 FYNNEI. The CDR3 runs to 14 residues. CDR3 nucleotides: TGTGCCAGCAGGGGGGTCAGTAGCAATCAGCCCCAGCATTTT. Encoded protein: CASRGVSSNQPQHF.

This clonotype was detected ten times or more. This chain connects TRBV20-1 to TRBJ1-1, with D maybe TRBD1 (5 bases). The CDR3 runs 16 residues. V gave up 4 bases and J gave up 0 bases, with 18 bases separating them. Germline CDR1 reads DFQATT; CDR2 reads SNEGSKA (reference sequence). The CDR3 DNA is TGCAGTGCTAAGCCAGCGATTCGGGGCATGAACACTGAAGCTTTCTTT. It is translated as CSAKPAIRGMNTEAFF.

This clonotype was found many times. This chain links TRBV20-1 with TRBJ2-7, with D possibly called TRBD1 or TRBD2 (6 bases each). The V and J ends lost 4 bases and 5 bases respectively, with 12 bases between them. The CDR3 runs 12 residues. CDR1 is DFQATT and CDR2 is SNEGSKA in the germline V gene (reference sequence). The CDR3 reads CSAKGGWNEQYF. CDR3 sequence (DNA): TGCAGTGCTAAAGGGGGGTGGAACGAGCAGTACTTC.

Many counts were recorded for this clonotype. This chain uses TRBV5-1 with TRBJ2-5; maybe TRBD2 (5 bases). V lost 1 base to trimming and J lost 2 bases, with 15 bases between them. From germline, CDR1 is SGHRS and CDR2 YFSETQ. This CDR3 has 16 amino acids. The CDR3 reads CASSLQSSARQETQYF. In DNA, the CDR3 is TGCGCCAGCAGCTTGCAGAGTAGCGCCAGACAAGAGACCCAGTACTTC.

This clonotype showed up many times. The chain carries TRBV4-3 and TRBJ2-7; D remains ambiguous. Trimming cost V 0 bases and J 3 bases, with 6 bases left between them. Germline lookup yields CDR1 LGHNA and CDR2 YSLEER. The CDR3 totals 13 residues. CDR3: CASSQDLLYEQYF. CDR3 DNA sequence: TGCGCCAGCAGCCAAGATTTACTCTACGAGCAGTACTTC.

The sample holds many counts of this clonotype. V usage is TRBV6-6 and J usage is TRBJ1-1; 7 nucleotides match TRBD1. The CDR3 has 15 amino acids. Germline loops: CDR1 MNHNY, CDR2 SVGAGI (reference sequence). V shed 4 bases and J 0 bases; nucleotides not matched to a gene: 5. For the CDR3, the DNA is TGTGCCAGCAGTTCGGGACAGCTCATGAACACTGAAGCTTTCTTT. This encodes CASSSGQLMNTEAFF.

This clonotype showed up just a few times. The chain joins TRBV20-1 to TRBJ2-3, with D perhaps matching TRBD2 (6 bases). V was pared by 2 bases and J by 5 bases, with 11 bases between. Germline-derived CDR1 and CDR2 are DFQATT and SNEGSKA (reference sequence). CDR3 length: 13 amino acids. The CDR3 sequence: CSARTSWVDTQYF. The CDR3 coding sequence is TGCAGTGCTAGAACTAGCTGGGTAGATACGCAGTATTTT.

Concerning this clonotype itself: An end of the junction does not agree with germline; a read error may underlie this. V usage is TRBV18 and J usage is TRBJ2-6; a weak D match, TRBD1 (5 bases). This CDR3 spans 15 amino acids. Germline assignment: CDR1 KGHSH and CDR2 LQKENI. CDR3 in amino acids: CASSPEVSGAKVLTF. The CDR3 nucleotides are TGTGCCAGCTCACCAGAGGTCTCTGGGGCCAAAGTCCTGACTTTC.

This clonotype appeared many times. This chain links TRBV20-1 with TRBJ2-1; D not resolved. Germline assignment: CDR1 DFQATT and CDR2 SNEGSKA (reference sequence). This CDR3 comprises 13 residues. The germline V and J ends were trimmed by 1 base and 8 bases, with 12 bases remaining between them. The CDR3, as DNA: TGCAGTGCTAGAGCCCCGAGCTCGGATGAGCAGTTCTTC. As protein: CSARAPSSDEQFF.

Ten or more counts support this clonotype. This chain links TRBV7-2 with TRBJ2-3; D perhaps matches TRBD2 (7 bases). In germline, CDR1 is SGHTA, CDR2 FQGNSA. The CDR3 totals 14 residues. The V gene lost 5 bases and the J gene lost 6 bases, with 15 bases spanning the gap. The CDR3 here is CASSPRGGLDTQYF. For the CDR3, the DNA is TGTGCCAGCAGCCCGAGGGGGGGTCTGGATACGCAGTATTTT.

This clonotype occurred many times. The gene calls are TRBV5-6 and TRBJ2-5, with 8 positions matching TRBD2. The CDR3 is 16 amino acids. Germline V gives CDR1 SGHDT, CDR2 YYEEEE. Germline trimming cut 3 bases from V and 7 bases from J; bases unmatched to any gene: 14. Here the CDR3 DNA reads TGTGCCAGCAGCTCCCCGGGACTAGGGGGATCCGGGACCCAGTACTTC. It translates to CASSSPGLGGSGTQYF.

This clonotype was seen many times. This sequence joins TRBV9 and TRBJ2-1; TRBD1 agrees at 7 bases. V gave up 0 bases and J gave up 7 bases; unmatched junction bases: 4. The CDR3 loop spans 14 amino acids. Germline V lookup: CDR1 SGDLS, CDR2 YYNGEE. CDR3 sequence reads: CASSVVPRGNEQFF. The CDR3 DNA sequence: TGTGCCAGCAGCGTAGTTCCCAGGGGGAATGAGCAGTTCTTC.

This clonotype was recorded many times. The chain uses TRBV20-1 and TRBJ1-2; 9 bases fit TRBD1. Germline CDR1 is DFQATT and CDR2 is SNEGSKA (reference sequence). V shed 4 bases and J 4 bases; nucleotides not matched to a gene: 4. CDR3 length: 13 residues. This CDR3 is CSAITGGGYGYTF. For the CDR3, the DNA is TGCAGTGCTATCACAGGGGGCGGCTATGGCTACACCTTC.

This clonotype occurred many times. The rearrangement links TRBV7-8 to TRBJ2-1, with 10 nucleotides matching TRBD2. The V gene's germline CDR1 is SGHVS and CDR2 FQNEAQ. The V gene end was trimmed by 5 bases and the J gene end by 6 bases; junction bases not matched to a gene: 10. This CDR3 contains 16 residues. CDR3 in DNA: TGTGCCAGCAGCCCAACCGGGACTAGCGATTCCAATGAGCAGTTCTTC. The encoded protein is CASSPTGTSDSNEQFF.

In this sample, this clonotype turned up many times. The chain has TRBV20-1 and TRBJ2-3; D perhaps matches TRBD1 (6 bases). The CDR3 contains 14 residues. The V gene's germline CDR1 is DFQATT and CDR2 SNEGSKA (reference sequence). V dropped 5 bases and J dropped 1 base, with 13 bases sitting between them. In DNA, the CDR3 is TGCAGTGCTGGGACAATCTTACGCACAGATACGCAGTATTTT. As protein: CSAGTILRTDTQYF.

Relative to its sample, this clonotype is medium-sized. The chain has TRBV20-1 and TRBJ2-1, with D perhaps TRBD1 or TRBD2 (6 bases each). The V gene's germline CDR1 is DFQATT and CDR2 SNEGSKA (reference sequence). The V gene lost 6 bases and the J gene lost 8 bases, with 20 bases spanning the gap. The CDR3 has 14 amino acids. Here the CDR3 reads CSAHEQGRFYEQFF. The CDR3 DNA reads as TGCAGTGCCCACGAGCAGGGGAGGTTTTATGAGCAGTTCTTC.

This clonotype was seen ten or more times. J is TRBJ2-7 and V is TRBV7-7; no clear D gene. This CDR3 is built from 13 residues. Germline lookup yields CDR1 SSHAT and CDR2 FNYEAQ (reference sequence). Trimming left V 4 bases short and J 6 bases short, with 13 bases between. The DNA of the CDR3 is TGTGCCAGCAGCTCTTCCTTAGCTGGCGAGCAGTACTTC. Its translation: CASSSSLAGEQYF.